Listed below are T cell receptor beta chains from one sample, sequenced in a study of vaccination and CD4 T cells after COVID-19. TCRdb analysed the PCR reads with MiXCR anew, one entry per CDR3 protein. Of roughly 9,000 distinct CDR3 sequences listed, around 48% are singletons. Their antigens are not known. Sequenced: CD4+ T cells from blood, cultured in vitro. These receptors originate from a human donor in good health. Both conserved end residues are part of each CDR3. The order of the fields is V gene, CDR3 length, D gene, J gene, clone size, CDR3 DNA, CDR3 protein. A D gene is named only where the DNA matches it firmly. The size field is filled for only some rows; it gives once, few, many or a size class.

TRBV4-1	15	TRBD1	TRBJ1-2	.	TGCGCCAGCAGCCCTGACGGGACAGGGAACTATGGCTACACCTTC	CASSPDGTGNYGYTF
TRBV27	16	TRBD2	TRBJ2-3	few	TGCACCAGCAGTTTAGCTAGCGGGGGGGCCGCAGATACGCAGTATTTT	CTSSLASGGAADTQYF
TRBV7-9	14	.	TRBJ2-5	once	TGTGCCAGCAGCCCGGGACGGCACCAAGAGACCCAGTACTTC	CASSPGRHQETQYF
TRBV4-1	18	TRBD2	TRBJ2-7	once	TGCGCCAGCAGCCAAGCCCGTTCTGGGACTACACCCAGGCTCGAGCAGTACTTC	CASSQARSGTTPRLEQYF
TRBV10-3	12	.	TRBJ1-5	few	TGTGCCATCAGTGATACAAATCAGCCCCAGCATTTT	CAISDTNQPQHF
TRBV15	13	.	TRBJ1-2	.	TGTGCCACCAGCAGAGATCGGGACTATGGCTACACCTTC	CATSRDRDYGYTF
TRBV7-9	14	.	TRBJ1-2	few	TGTGCCAGCAGCTTAGTATTGGGCGCCCATGGCTACACCTTC	CASSLVLGAHGYTF
TRBV4-2	15	.	TRBJ1-6	.	TGTGCCAGCAGTCGAGACAGGCTGAATAATTCACCCCTCCACTTT	CASSRDRLNNSPLHF
TRBV12-3/TRBV12-4	14	.	TRBJ1-6	.	TGTGCCAGCAGTTACAGGGAGAATAATTCACCCCTCCACTTT	CASSYRENNSPLHF
TRBV2	13	.	TRBJ1-6	.	TGTGCCAGCAGTGAAGCGAACGGTTCACCCCTCCACTTT	CASSEANGSPLHF
TRBV20-1	18	.	TRBJ2-1	.	TGCAGTGCCCCGGTTGGGGTCTTACGAGGTCGTCCCTACAATGAGCAGTTCTTC	CSAPVGVLRGRPYNEQFF
TRBV20-1	14	TRBD1	TRBJ2-3	.	TGCAGTGCTAAAGGGGGCACTCGCACAGATACGCTGTATTTT	CSAKGGTRTDTLYF
TRBV7-2	19	TRBD1	TRBJ1-1	few	TGTGCCAGCAGCTTAGTCCACGGAGAGGTTACAGGGGAGGACACTGAAGCTTTCTTT	CASSLVHGEVTGEDTEAFF
TRBV6-1	13	.	TRBJ2-3	.	TGTGCCACCTTTCAGCGCGTCGGGGATACGCAGTATTTT	CATFQRVGDTQYF
TRBV29-1	13	.	TRBJ1-1	.	TGCAGCGCCGGTGTGTGGTGGAACACTGAAGCTTTCTTT	CSAGVWWNTEAFF
TRBV30	15	TRBD1	TRBJ1-5	.	TGTGCCTGGAGGCACGGACAGGGCGGCAATCAGCCCCAGCATTTT	CAWRHGQGGNQPQHF
TRBV28	13	.	TRBJ2-3	few	TGTGCCAGCAGAGAGGTGAGCACAGATACGCAGTATTTT	CASREVSTDTQYF
TRBV6-1	14	.	TRBJ1-1	few	TGTGCCAGCAGTGTTGGGGGGATTGAGGCTGAAGCTTTCTTT	CASSVGGIEAEAFF
TRBV7-6	13	TRBD1	TRBJ1-1	few	TGTGCCAGCAGCTTACTGGAGACAGGGGAAGCTTTCTTT	CASSLLETGEAFF
TRBV7-9	14	.	TRBJ2-3	few	TGTGCCAGCAGGGTAGGAGGGAGCACAGATACGCAGTATTTT	CASRVGGSTDTQYF
TRBV28	16	TRBD1	TRBJ1-5	once	TGTGCCAGCAGTCAACCCAGACAGGGGTATGGCCAGCCCCAGCATTTT	CASSQPRQGYGQPQHF
TRBV6-1	16	.	TRBJ2-2	once	TGTGCCAGCAGCCCGAGAAAGCCCACAGGGACCGGGGAGCTGTTTTTT	CASSPRKPTGTGELFF
TRBV30	13	.	TRBJ1-5	.	TGTGCCTGGAGTCAAGGCCCGGATCAGCCCCAGCATTTT	CAWSQGPDQPQHF
TRBV27	14	TRBD1	TRBJ1-6	few	TGTGCCAGCAGTCTGGGACAGGATCGGGGCGGCATCCACTTT	CASSLGQDRGGIHF
TRBV6-1	15	TRBD1	TRBJ2-5	few	TGTGCCAGCAGGTTTAGGGGAACAGGGGTAGAGACCCAGTACTTC	CASRFRGTGVETQYF
TRBV7-2	17	TRBD1	TRBJ1-1	few	TGTGCCAGCGGGACCTCTTTGACAGGGAGCATGAACACTGAAGCTTTCTTT	CASGTSLTGSMNTEAFF
TRBV2	13	.	TRBJ2-3	.	TGTGCCAGCAGAGGAGGTTACACAGATACGCAGTATTTT	CASRGGYTDTQYF
TRBV29-1	14	TRBD1	TRBJ1-2	.	TGCAGCGTGAAGCTGGGACAGGGGGCATATGGCTACACCTTC	CSVKLGQGAYGYTF
TRBV6-1	16	.	TRBJ2-3	.	TGTGCCAGCCGACCCCCGGGCTTCGGAGGCACAGATACGCAGTATTTT	CASRPPGFGGTDTQYF
TRBV6-5	14	.	TRBJ1-2	.	TGTGCCAGCAGTTTGGGGGTAGGCAACTATGGCTACACCTTC	CASSLGVGNYGYTF
TRBV20-1	17	TRBD1	TRBJ1-6	.	TGCAGTGCTAGGACCCTGCGGACAGGGGGGAGGGATTCACCCCTCCACTTT	CSARTLRTGGRDSPLHF
TRBV6-1	14	TRBD1	TRBJ2-5	.	TGTGCCAGCAGTCAGCCGGGGACAGGGGCGGCCCAGTACTTC	CASSQPGTGAAQYF
TRBV6-1	14	TRBD2	TRBJ2-2	once	TGTGCCAGCAGTGAAAGGGAGGGAACCGGGGAGCTGTTTTTT	CASSEREGTGELFF
TRBV6-1	16	TRBD2	TRBJ2-2	few	TGTGCCAGCAGTGCCCTAGCGGGACTTAACACCGGGGAGCTGTTTTTT	CASSALAGLNTGELFF
TRBV5-5	13	.	TRBJ1-5	.	TGTGCCAGCAGCTTGGCGGTCCATCAGCCCCAGCATTTT	CASSLAVHQPQHF
TRBV11-3	17	TRBD2	TRBJ2-3	.	TGTGCCAGCAGCTTAGGGGATCGACTAGCATCCACAGATACGCAGTATTTT	CASSLGDRLASTDTQYF
TRBV10-3	13	TRBD2	TRBJ2-5	.	TGTGCCACCGCAGCGGGGGAACAAGAGACCCAGTACTTC	CATAAGEQETQYF
TRBV20-1	15	.	TRBJ2-7	.	TGCAGTGCTGGGAAACCGGGACGGGTCTCCTACGAGCAGTACTTC	CSAGKPGRVSYEQYF
TRBV7-2	15	.	TRBJ2-7	.	TGTGCCAGCAGCTTAGTGGGTCAGGGGAAAAGGTGGCAGTACTTC	CASSLVGQGKRWQYF
TRBV7-6	15	TRBD1	TRBJ2-7	.	TGTGCCAGCAGCCACGGGACAGGGGGGAGGTACGAGCAGTACTTC	CASSHGTGGRYEQYF
TRBV28	12	.	TRBJ1-2	.	TGTGCCAGCGGACGGGACAACTATGGCTACACCTTC	CASGRDNYGYTF
TRBV18	12	.	TRBJ2-3	.	TGTGCCAGCTCACTATCCGCAGATACGCAGTATTTT	CASSLSADTQYF
TRBV3-1	14	.	TRBJ1-2	.	TGTGCCAGCGGGACTGGGGGAACTAACTATGGCTACACCTTC	CASGTGGTNYGYTF
TRBV4-1	17	TRBD2	TRBJ2-1	once	TGCGCCAGCAGTCAGGATAGAGAGACTAGCTTCCCGGGCGAGCAGTTCTTC	CASSQDRETSFPGEQFF
TRBV6-2/TRBV6-3	17	.	TRBJ1-1	once	TGTGCCAGCAGCCCCCCCTTTCGGAACAGGTATAACACTGAAGCTTTCTTT	CASSPPFRNRYNTEAFF
TRBV6-1	13	.	TRBJ2-1	.	TGTGCCCCTCAGGAGGCAGAGGGCAATGAGCAGTTCTTC	CAPQEAEGNEQFF
TRBV12-3/TRBV12-4	15	TRBD1	TRBJ1-5	.	TGTGCCAGCAGCCACGACAGGGAGGTCGGTCAGCCCCAGCATTTT	CASSHDREVGQPQHF
TRBV7-2	15	TRBD1	TRBJ1-2	.	TGTGCCAGCAGCTTAGGTTTTGGGACAGTAGATGGCTACACCTTC	CASSLGFGTVDGYTF
TRBV7-6	13	.	TRBJ1-1	.	TGTGCCAGCAGCTTAGTTCAGGGCACTGAAGCTTTCTTT	CASSLVQGTEAFF
TRBV12-3/TRBV12-4	14	.	TRBJ1-2	.	TGTGCCAGCTTTGAGGGGGGAATCAACTATGGCTACACCTTC	CASFEGGINYGYTF